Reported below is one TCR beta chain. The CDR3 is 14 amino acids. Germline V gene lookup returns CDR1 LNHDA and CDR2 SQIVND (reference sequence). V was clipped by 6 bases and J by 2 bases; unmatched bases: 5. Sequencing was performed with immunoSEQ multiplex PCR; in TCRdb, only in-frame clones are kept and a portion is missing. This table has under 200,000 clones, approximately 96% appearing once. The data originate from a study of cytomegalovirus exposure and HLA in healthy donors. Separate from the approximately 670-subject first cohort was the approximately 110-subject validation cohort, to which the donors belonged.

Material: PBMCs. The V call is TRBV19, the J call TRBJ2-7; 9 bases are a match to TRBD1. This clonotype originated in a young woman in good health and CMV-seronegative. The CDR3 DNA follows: TGTGCCAGTAGCCGCCGACAGGGGGCCTACGAGCAGTACTTC. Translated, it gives CASSRRQGAYEQYF.